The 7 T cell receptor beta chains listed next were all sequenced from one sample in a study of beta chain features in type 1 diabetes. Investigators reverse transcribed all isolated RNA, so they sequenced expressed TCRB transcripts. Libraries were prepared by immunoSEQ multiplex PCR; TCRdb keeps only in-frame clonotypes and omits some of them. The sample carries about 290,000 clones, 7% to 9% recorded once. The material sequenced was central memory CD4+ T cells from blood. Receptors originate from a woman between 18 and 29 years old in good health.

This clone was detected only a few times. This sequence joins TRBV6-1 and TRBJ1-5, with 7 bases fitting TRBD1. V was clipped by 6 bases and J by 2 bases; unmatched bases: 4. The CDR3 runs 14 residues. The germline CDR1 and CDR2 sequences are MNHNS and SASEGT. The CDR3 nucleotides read TGTGCCAGCAGCCTTACAGGGGGCAATCAGCCCCAGCATTTT. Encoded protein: CASSLTGGNQPQHF.

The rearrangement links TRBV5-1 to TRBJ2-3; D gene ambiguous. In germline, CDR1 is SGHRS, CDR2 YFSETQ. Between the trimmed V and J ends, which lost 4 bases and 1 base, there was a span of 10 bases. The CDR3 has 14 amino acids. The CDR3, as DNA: TGCGCCAGCAGCCCCCATGTGGGCACAGATACGCAGTATTTT. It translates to CASSPHVGTDTQYF. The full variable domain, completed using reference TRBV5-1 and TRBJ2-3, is KAGVTQTPRYLIKTRGQQVTLSCSPISGHRSVSWYQQTPGQGLQFLFEYFSETQRNKGNFPGRFSGRQFSNSRSEMNVSTLELGDSALYLCASSPHVGTDTQYFGPGTRLTVL.

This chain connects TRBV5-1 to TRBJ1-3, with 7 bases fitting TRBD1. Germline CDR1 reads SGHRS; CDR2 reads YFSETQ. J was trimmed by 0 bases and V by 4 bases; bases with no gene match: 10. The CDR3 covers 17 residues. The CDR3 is CASSEQGMILSGNTIYF. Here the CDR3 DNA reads TGCGCCAGCAGCGAACAGGGGATGATTCTCTCTGGAAACACCATATATTTT.

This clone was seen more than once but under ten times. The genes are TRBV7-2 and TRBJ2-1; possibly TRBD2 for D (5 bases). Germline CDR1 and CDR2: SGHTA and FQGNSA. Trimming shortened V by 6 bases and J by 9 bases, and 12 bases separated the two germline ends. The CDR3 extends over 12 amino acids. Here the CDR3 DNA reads TGTGCCAGCAGTCGCGTCCGGGGTGAGCAGTTCTTC. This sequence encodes CASSRVRGEQFF. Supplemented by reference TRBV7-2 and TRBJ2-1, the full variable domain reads GAGVSQSPSNKVTEKGKDVELRCDPISGHTALYWYRQSLGQGLEFLIYFQGNSAPDKSGLPSDRFSAERTGGSVSTLTIQRTQQEDSAVYLCASSRVRGEQFFGPGTRLTVL.

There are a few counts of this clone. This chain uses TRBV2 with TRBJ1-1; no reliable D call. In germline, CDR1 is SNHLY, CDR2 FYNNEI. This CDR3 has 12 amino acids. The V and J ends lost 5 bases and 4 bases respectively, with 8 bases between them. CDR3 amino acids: CASSLHVTEAFF. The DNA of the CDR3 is TGTGCCAGCAGTCTGCATGTCACTGAAGCTTTCTTT.

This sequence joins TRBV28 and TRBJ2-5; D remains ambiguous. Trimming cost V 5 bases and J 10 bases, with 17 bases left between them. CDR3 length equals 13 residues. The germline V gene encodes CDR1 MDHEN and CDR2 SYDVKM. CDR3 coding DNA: TGTGCCAGCAGTCCTACGGCCCCAGGACGCCAGTACTTC. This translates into CASSPTAPGRQYF.

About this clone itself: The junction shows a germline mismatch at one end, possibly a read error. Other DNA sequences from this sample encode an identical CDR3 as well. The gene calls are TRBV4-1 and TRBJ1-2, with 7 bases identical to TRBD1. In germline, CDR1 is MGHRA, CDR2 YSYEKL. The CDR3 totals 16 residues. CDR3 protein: CASSQGSSQGDYGYTF. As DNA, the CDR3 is TGTGCCAGCAGCCAAGGGTCCTCCCAGGGGGACTATGGCTACACCTTC.